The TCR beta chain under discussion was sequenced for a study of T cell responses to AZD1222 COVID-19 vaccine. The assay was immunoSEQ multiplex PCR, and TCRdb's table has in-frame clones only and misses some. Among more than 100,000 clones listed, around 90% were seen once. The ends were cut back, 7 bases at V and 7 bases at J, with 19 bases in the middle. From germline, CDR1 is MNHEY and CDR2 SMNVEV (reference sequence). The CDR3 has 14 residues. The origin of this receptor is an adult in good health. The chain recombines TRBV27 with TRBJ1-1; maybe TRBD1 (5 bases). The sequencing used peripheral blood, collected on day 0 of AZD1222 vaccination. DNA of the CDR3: TGTGCCAGCATGTGGTTCGGGGGGAATGGTGAAGCTTTCTTT. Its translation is CASMWFGGNGEAFF.